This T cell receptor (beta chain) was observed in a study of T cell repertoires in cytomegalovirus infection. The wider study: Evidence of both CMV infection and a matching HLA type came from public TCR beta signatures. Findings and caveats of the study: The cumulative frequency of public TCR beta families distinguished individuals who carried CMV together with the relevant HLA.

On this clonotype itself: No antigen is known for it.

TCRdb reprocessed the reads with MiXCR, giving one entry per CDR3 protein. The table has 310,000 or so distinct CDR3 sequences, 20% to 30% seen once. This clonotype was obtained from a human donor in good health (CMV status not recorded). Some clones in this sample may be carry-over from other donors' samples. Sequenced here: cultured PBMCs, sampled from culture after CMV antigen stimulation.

The CDR3 here is CASSPDGRGMNTEAFF. DNA for the CDR3: TGTGCCAGCAGCCCCGATGGGAGGGGGATGAACACTGAAGCTTTCTTT. The chain recombines TRBV28 with TRBJ1-1; D is possibly TRBD1 (6 bases). Germline CDR1 MDHEN, CDR2 SYDVKM. The CDR3 has 16 amino acids. V was trimmed by 6 bases and J by 0 bases, leaving 17 bases between them.